This T cell receptor beta chain came from a study of T-cell memory formation after mild COVID-19. Study findings and constraints: A balance of CD4 and CD8 characterized clones contracting day 15 to 85, whereas later expanders leaned CD4+.

Germline V gene sequence: CDR1 SGHRS, CDR2 YFSETQ. The CDR3 is 16 amino acids. After removal of 0 bases from V and 2 bases from J, the junction contained 5 bases not matched to a gene. TCRdb reprocessed the 5' RACE reads via MiXCR and lists one record per CDR3 protein. The profile shows approximately 350,000 distinct CDR3 sequences, under 15% of them singletons. With regard to this clonotype: Its antigen is still unknown.

This receptor was identified in a man aged 18 to 35 who had mild COVID-19 (a few samples of this study predate the infection). Cell type and time point are not known. Input material: PBMCs or a T cell subset sorted from them (not recorded which). This rearrangement joins TRBV5-1 to TRBJ2-7, with 10 bases aligning to TRBD2. CDR3 sequence (DNA): TGCGCCAGCAGCTTGGACGTAGCGGGGGGCCCCTACGAGCAGTACTTC. It is translated as CASSLDVAGGPYEQYF.